Each of the 17 T cell receptor beta chains below was sequenced from the same sample in a study of T cells in Graves' hyperthyroidism and ophthalmopathy. Amplified TCR beta CDR3 regions derived from RNA transcripts. The HTBI set primed first-round TCR CDR3 RT-PCR. TCRdb reanalysed the multiplex PCR reads using MiXCR and keeps one entry per CDR3 protein. The sample includes about 210,000 distinct CDR3 sequences, 17% of them seen just once. Input material: blood. The receptors here all came from a middle-aged man with Graves' hyperthyroidism.

The chain recombines TRBV19 with TRBJ2-1, with D perhaps given as TRBD1 or TRBD2 (6 bases each). The CDR3 runs to 14 residues. In germline, CDR1 is LNHDA, CDR2 SQIVND (reference sequence). V was clipped by 4 bases and J by 9 bases, with 16 bases between them. The CDR3 region is CASSSLSGAGEQFF. The CDR3 DNA is TGTGCCAGTAGTAGCCTTTCGGGGGCGGGTGAGCAGTTCTTC.

This clonotype has at least ten counts. V gene TRBV11-2 combines with J gene TRBJ1-1; D is undetermined. Germline lookup yields CDR1 SGHAT and CDR2 FQNNGV. This CDR3 region has 13 residues. V lost 3 bases and J lost 4, with 9 bases in between. The DNA of the CDR3 is TGTGCCAGCAGCTTGGATTTCACCACTGAAGCTTTCTTT. This translates into CASSLDFTTEAFF.

This clonotype was seen at least ten times. The V gene is TRBV6-1, the J gene TRBJ2-1; perhaps TRBD1 as D (5 bases). Deletions cut 6 bases from V and 8 bases from J, with 14 bases between. Germline loops: CDR1 MNHNS, CDR2 SASEGT. This CDR3 region has 13 residues. CDR3 in amino acids: CASRLKGVDEQFF. The CDR3 DNA sequence: TGTGCCAGCAGACTCAAAGGGGTGGATGAGCAGTTCTTC.

This clonotype was detected only a few times. The chain couples TRBV6-1 to TRBJ1-3; no definite D call. CDR1 and CDR2 from the germline V gene are MNHNS and SASEGT. Trimming removed 7 bases from V and 0 bases from J, with 10 bases in between. The CDR3 has 14 amino acids. In nucleotides, the CDR3 is TGTGCCAGCACGAGGACGGACTCTGGAAACACCATATATTTT. It is translated as CASTRTDSGNTIYF.

In its sample, this clonotype was seen many times. This chain links TRBV3-1 with TRBJ1-1; a possible D gene is TRBD1 (5 bases). The CDR3 spans 13 residues. Germline V gene lookup returns CDR1 LGHDT and CDR2 YNNKEL (reference sequence). The V and J ends lost 4 bases and 4 bases respectively, with 10 bases between them. CDR3 bases: TGTGCCAGCAGCCCGGGGGGAATCACTGAAGCTTTCTTT. Encoded protein: CASSPGGITEAFF.

The rearrangement joins TRBV24-1 to TRBJ2-3; 14 bases map to TRBD2. CDR1 and CDR2 from the germline V gene are KGHDR and SFDVKD. The CDR3 is made up of 15 amino acids. Unmatched junction bases numbered 0, after V lost 3 bases and J lost 5 bases. CDR3 coding DNA: TGTGCCACCAGTGATGGGACTAGCGGGAGAGATACGCAGTATTTT. It specifies CATSDGTSGRDTQYF.

This clonotype was found a few times. The V and J genes are TRBV28 and TRBJ2-1; 9 bases are shared with TRBD2. Germline V gives CDR1 MDHEN, CDR2 SYDVKM. With 6 bases clipped from V and 7 bases from J, the junction kept 13 bases outside the gene matches. This CDR3 spans 16 amino acids. This CDR3 is CASRNSGSLQVNEQFF. The DNA for the CDR3 is TGTGCCAGCAGAAATAGCGGGAGTCTCCAGGTGAATGAGCAGTTCTTC.

This clonotype was detected ten times or more. This chain connects TRBV12-3 or TRBV12-4 to TRBJ2-5, with TRBD1 matching over 8 bases. V shed 3 bases, J shed 5 bases, and the junction held 5 bases outside the gene matches. The CDR3 is 14 residues long. CDR3 loop: CASSFRDRKETQYF. The CDR3 nucleotides are TGTGCCAGCAGTTTCCGGGACAGGAAGGAGACCCAGTACTTC.

The chain recombines TRBV2 with TRBJ1-6; D gene unclear. Looked up from germline, CDR1 is SNHLY and CDR2 is FYNNEI. Trimming took 4 bases from V and 4 from J, leaving 11 bases between them. The CDR3 is 15 amino acids. The CDR3 here is CASSAGRAYNSPLHF. The CDR3 DNA follows: TGTGCCAGCAGTGCGGGCAGAGCATATAATTCACCCCTCCACTTT.

This sequence joins TRBV18 and TRBJ2-5; no reliable D call. The germline V and J ends were trimmed by 4 bases and 5 bases, with 14 bases remaining between them. Germline CDR1 KGHSH, CDR2 LQKENI. The CDR3 has 14 residues. CDR3 DNA sequence: TGTGCCAGCTCACGAAGATCTGCCAGGGAGACCCAGTACTTC. Translating gives CASSRRSARETQYF.

V and J are TRBV20-1 and TRBJ2-1, with 11 bases that match TRBD2. The CDR3 has 14 residues. Trimming took 6 bases from V and 10 from J; bases not matched to a gene: 11. Germline CDR1 and CDR2: DFQATT and SNEGSKA (reference sequence). CDR3 protein: CSARLSGRAMEQFF. CDR3 in DNA: TGCAGTGCCCGCCTTAGCGGGAGGGCAATGGAGCAGTTCTTC.

Many counts were recorded for this clonotype. V is TRBV28 and J is TRBJ2-7; D tentatively fits TRBD1 or TRBD2 (5 bases each). V lost 3 bases, J lost 3 bases, and 12 bases lay in between. Per germline, CDR1 MDHEN and CDR2 SYDVKM. The CDR3 loop spans 14 amino acids. Written as DNA, the CDR3 is TGTGCCAGCAGTTTTACCGGGACCATCTACGAGCAGTACTTC. Translated, it gives CASSFTGTIYEQYF.

The chain carries TRBV5-1 and TRBJ2-5, with 9 bases aligning to TRBD1. The CDR3 loop spans 14 amino acids. Germline values: CDR1 SGHRS, CDR2 YFSETQ. V shed 2 bases and J 13 bases; nucleotides not matched to a gene: 12. The DNA of the CDR3 is TGCGCCAGCAGCTTCCCGGGACAGGGAGAGACGCTGTACTTC. Protein product: CASSFPGQGETLYF.

This clonotype has just a few counts. The V call is TRBV19, the J call TRBJ2-1, with 10 bases matching TRBD2. V dropped 1 base and J dropped 9; count of bases not matched to a gene: 6. Per germline, CDR1 LNHDA and CDR2 SQIVND (reference sequence). This CDR3 is built from 15 residues. CDR3 protein: CASSIGLAGVVEQFF. CDR3 bases: TGTGCCAGTAGTATAGGTCTAGCGGGAGTAGTTGAGCAGTTCTTC.

In its sample, this clonotype was seen a few times. The chain combines TRBV27 with TRBJ1-5; 10 positions agree with TRBD1. The CDR3 covers 16 residues. Germline CDR1 and CDR2: MNHEY and SMNVEV (reference sequence). V lost 5 bases to trimming and J lost 3 bases; unmatched junction nucleotides: 7. CDR3 sequence (DNA): TGTGCCAGCAGTCCACGGGACAGGGGTGCCAATCAGCCCCAGCATTTT. Residues: CASSPRDRGANQPQHF.

The rearrangement uses TRBV20-1 and TRBJ1-2; no firm D call. V was clipped by 6 bases and J by 0 bases, with 11 bases between them. CDR1 is DFQATT, CDR2 SNEGSKA, per germline (reference sequence). This CDR3 has 13 residues. The CDR3 is CSAQDPTNYGYTF. Written as DNA, the CDR3 is TGCAGTGCCCAAGACCCTACTAACTATGGCTACACCTTC.

This clonotype was found a few times. V usage is TRBV20-1 and J usage is TRBJ2-3, with 12 bases matching TRBD2. Trimming removed 3 bases from V and 0 bases from J; junction bases left unmatched: 1. This CDR3 is 15 amino acids long. The V gene's germline CDR1 is DFQATT and CDR2 SNEGSKA (reference sequence). In DNA form, the CDR3 reads TGCAGTGCTAGGGGGACTAGCGGGAGCACAGATACGCAGTATTTT. Its translation is CSARGTSGSTDTQYF.